The T cell receptor (beta chain) under discussion was sequenced for a study of regulatory T cells in long-lasting Graves disease. Overall study findings and caveats: Preferential use of TRBV28, TRBJ1-2 and TRBJ2-5 was seen in persistent disease.

Trimming took 3 bases from V and 4 from J; bases not matched to a gene: 11. The CDR3 covers 17 residues. Time point in this sample: newly diagnosed GD, antithyroid drugs for less than 3 months. There was RNA extracted from PBMCs, and the TCR library was made from it. This clonotype was recorded at least ten times. Its antigen is as yet unknown. Investigators prepared the TCR beta libraries by applying iRepertoire HTBI primers and Arm-PCR of CDR3 regions. Per the authors' pipeline: From all samples, identification returned 11 to 15 TRBJ and around 62 TRBV segments. TCRdb independently ran MiXCR on the multiplex PCR reads; one entry per CDR3 protein. It is TCRdb's table, rather than the study itself, that gives the V and J calls and clone size. The sample holds roughly 560,000 distinct CDR3 sequences, more than 15% seen once. The data were also submitted as part of a second study, on T cells in Graves' hyperthyroidism and ophthalmopathy. As that study records: Hyperthyroidism had been newly diagnosed in patients aged 18 to 65, and its duration was under 2 months. Researchers found most expanded thyroid clonotypes above 0.001 in blood as well.

The TCR originated in a woman aged 35-60 years with Graves disease. The rearrangement uses TRBV12-3 or TRBV12-4 and TRBJ2-1, with 8 bases identical to TRBD2. The input for sequencing was peripheral blood mononuclear cells (PBMCs), taken at new diagnosis, from a patient treated with antithyroid drugs. The CDR3 sequence is CASSFLAGGGPYNEQFF. The CDR3 nucleotides are TGTGCCAGCAGTTTTTTGGCGGGCGGGGGGCCGTACAATGAGCAGTTCTTC.